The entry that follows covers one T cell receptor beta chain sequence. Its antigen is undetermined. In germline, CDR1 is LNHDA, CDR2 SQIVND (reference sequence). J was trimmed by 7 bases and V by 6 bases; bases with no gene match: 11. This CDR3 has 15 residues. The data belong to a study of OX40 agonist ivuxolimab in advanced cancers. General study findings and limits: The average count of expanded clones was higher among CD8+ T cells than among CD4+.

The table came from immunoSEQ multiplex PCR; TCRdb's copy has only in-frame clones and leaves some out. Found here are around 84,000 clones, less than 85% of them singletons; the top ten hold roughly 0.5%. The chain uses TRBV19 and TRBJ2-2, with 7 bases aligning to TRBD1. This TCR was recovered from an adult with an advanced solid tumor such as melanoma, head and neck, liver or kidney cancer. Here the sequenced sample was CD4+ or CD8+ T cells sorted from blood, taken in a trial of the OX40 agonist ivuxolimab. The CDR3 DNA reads TGTGCCAGTAGGACATTACAGGGGAAGGACGGGGAGCTGTTTTTT. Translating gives CASRTLQGKDGELFF.